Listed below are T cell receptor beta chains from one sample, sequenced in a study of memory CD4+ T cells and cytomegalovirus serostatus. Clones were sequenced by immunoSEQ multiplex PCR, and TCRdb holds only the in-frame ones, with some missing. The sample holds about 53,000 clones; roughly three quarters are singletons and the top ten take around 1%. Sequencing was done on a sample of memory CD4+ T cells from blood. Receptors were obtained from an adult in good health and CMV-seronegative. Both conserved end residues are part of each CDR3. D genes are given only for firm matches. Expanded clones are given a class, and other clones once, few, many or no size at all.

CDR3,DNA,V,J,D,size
CASSLGGANYEQYF,TGTGCCAGCAGCTTGGGAGGGGCGAACTACGAGCAGTACTTC,TRBV5-6,TRBJ2-7,.,.
CASSDVGGGNQPQHF,TGTGCCAGCAGTGATGTTGGGGGAGGGAATCAGCCCCAGCATTTT,TRBV2,TRBJ1-5,.,.
CASSLFLAGQGSDTQYF,TGTGCCAGCAGCTTGTTCCTTGCAGGACAGGGGTCAGATACGCAGTATTTT,TRBV5-6,TRBJ2-3,TRBD1,once
CASSPKSMTGGMVPEAFF,TGTGCCAGCTCACCAAAGAGTATGACAGGGGGCATGGTCCCTGAAGCTTTCTTT,TRBV18,TRBJ1-1,TRBD1,.
CAWTVAGGTDTQYF,TGTGCCTGGACCGTAGCGGGAGGCACAGATACGCAGTATTTT,TRBV30,TRBJ2-3,TRBD2,.
CAISVGKIAGGPDEQFF,TGTGCCATCAGTGTCGGTAAAATAGCGGGAGGGCCCGATGAGCAGTTCTTC,TRBV10-3,TRBJ2-1,TRBD2,once
CATSRALSYGYTF,TGTGCCACCAGCAGAGCCTTATCCTATGGCTACACCTTC,TRBV15,TRBJ1-2,.,once
CASRDRGNQYF,TGTGCCAGCCGGGACAGGGGGAACCAGTACTTC,TRBV6-1,TRBJ2-7,TRBD1,.
CATGQRSNQPQHF,TGTGCCACCGGACAGCGGTCCAATCAGCCCCAGCATTTT,TRBV19,TRBJ1-5,.,once
CASSGSRTGGETEAFF,TGTGCCAGCAGCGGGTCCCGGACAGGGGGCGAGACTGAAGCTTTCTTT,TRBV21-1,TRBJ1-1,.,.
CATNSGTEAFF,TGTGCCACCAACAGCGGCACTGAAGCTTTCTTT,TRBV6-5,TRBJ1-1,.,.
CASRPNSNQPQHF,TGTGCCAGCAGGCCCAATAGCAATCAGCCCCAGCATTTT,TRBV28,TRBJ1-5,.,.
CASSGPIGITEAFF,TGTGCCAGCAGTGGACCGATTGGGATCACTGAAGCTTTCTTT,TRBV6-1,TRBJ1-1,.,.
CASRDRNNEQFF,TGTGCCAGTAGGGACCGGAACAATGAGCAGTTCTTC,TRBV19,TRBJ2-1,.,.
CASSGQGAVGYTF,TGTGCCAGCAGCGGACAGGGGGCGGTGGGCTACACCTTC,TRBV7-2,TRBJ1-2,TRBD1,.
CATNTGANTGELFF,TGCGCCACCAACACCGGAGCGAACACCGGGGAGCTGTTTTTT,TRBV5-1,TRBJ2-2,.,once
CVQFSNEKLFF,TGTGTGCAGTTCTCTAATGAAAAACTGTTTTTT,TRBV30,TRBJ1-4,.,.
CAISLDPDTQYF,TGTGCCATCAGCCTGGACCCAGATACGCAGTATTTT,TRBV10-3,TRBJ2-3,.,.
CASSPRRVGSYNEQFF,TGTGCCAGCTCACCCCGGAGGGTTGGCTCCTACAATGAGCAGTTCTTC,TRBV18,TRBJ2-1,.,.
CASSQGQGGSYEQYF,TGTGCCAGCAGCCAAGGACAGGGTGGGTCCTACGAGCAGTACTTC,TRBV14,TRBJ2-7,TRBD1,.
CSVFYTDTQYF,TGCAGCGTTTTTTATACAGATACGCAGTATTTT,TRBV29-1,TRBJ2-3,.,once
CAWSGGADRGHYNEQFF,TGTGCCTGGAGTGGGGGGGCTGACAGGGGGCATTACAATGAGCAGTTCTTC,TRBV30,TRBJ2-1,TRBD1,.
CASSLPGSTGNTIYF,TGTGCCAGCTCTCTTCCGGGGAGTACAGGAAACACCATATATTTT,TRBV18,TRBJ1-3,.,.
CASRTAGFGYTF,TGTGCCAGCCGAACAGCCGGCTTTGGCTACACCTTC,TRBV28,TRBJ1-2,.,once
CASGWSASTDTQYF,TGTGCTAGTGGTTGGTCGGCTAGCACAGATACGCAGTATTTT,TRBV12-5,TRBJ2-3,.,.